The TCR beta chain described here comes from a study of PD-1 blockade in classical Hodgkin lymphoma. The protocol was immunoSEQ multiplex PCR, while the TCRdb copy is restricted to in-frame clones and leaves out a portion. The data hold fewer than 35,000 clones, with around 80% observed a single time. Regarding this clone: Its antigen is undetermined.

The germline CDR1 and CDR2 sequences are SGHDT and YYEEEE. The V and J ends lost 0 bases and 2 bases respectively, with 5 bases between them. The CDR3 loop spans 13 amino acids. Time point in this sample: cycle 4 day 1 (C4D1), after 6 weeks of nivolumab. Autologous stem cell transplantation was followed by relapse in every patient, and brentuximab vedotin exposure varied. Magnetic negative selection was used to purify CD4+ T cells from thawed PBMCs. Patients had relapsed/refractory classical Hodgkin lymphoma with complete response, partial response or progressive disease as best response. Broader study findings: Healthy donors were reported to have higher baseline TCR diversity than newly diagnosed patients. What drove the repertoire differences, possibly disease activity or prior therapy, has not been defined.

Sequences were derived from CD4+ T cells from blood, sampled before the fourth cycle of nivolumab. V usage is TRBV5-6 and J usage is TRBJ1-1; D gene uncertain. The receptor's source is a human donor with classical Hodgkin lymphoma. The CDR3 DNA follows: TGTGCCAGCAGCTTGGCGGCTAACACTGAAGCTTTCTTT. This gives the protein CASSLAANTEAFF. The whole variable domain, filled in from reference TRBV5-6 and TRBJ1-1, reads DAGVTQSPTHLIKTRGQQVTLRCSPKSGHDTVSWYQQALGQGPQFIFQYYEEEERQRGNFPDRFSGHQFPNYSSELNVNALLLGDSALYLCASSLAANTEAFFGQGTRLTVV.